This T cell receptor beta chain was observed in a study of lung T cells in sarcoidosis with Löfgren's syndrome. At the level of the study: Repertoire analyses centered on Löfgren's syndrome patients.

The V end lost 3 bases, the J end lost 2 bases, and 14 bases lay between the germline ends. The CDR3 is 14 amino acids. Germline V lookup: CDR1 DFQATT, CDR2 SNEGSKA (reference sequence). TCRdb passed the reads through MiXCR, listing each CDR3 protein once. This sample has about 19,000 distinct CDR3 sequences, with 20% to 25% found just once. Study-level results: Paired TRAV12-1/TRBV2 TCRs showed CDR3 homology and preferential pairing.

This clonotype is judged medium-sized (0.01 to 0.1%). Its antigen is unidentified. This chain links TRBV20-1 with TRBJ2-7; the D call may be TRBD1 or TRBD2 (5 bases each). The receptor's source is a human donor with sarcoidosis (Löfgren's syndrome or another form), or a control subject (not recorded which). Material: CD4+ T cells from PBMCs. CDR3 coding DNA: TGCAGTGCTAGTTGGGGGATCCCCACCTACGAGCAGTACTTC. Translating it yields CSASWGIPTYEQYF.